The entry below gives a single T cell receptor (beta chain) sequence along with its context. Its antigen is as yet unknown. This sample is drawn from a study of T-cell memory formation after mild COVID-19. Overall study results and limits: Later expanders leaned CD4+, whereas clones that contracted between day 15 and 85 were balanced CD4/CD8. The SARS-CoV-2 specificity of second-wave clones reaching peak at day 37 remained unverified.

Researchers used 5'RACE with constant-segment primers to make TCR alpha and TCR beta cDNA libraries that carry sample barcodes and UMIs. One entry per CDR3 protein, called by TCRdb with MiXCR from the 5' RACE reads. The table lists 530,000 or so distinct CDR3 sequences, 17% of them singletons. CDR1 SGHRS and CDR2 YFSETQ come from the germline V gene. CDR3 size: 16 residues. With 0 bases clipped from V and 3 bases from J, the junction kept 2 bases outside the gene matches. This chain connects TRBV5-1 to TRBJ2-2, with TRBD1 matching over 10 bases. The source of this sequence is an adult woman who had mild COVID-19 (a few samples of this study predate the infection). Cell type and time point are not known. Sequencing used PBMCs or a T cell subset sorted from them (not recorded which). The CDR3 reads CASSLAGTGDTGELFF. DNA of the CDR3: TGCGCCAGCAGCTTGGCTGGGACAGGGGACACCGGGGAGCTGTTTTTT.